The 25 T cell receptor beta chains below all came from one sample that was sequenced in a study of T cell responses to AZD1222 COVID-19 vaccine. Data came from immunoSEQ multiplex PCR; TCRdb stores just in-frame clones and leaves some out. Of about 130,000 clones in the sample, about 90% were seen once. Material: peripheral blood, obtained on day 0 of AZD1222 vaccination. The receptor source for this set is an adult in good health.

The chain combines TRBV28 with TRBJ1-3; a weak D match, TRBD1 (6 bases). V lost 1 base and J 3 bases, leaving 13 bases between the germline ends. Germline V gene sequence: CDR1 MDHEN, CDR2 SYDVKM. CDR3 length equals 16 residues. In DNA form, the CDR3 reads TGTGCCAGCAGTTTATTGTTGGGGGCGAGTGGAAACACCATATATTTT. It encodes CASSLLLGASGNTIYF.

The V gene is TRBV9, the J gene TRBJ2-6; D may match TRBD1 or TRBD2 (5 bases each). Trimming took 4 bases from V and 2 from J, leaving 10 bases between them. In germline, CDR1 is SGDLS, CDR2 YYNGEE. The CDR3 loop spans 15 amino acids. The CDR3 sequence: CASSPRGPGANVLTF. The CDR3 coding sequence is TGTGCCAGCAGCCCTAGGGGACCTGGGGCCAACGTCCTGACTTTC.

The chain couples TRBV4-2 to TRBJ1-5, with D uncertain. The germline CDR1 and CDR2 sequences are LGHNA and YNFKEQ. The V and J ends lost 1 base and 0 bases respectively, with 10 bases between them. The CDR3 contains 16 residues. The CDR3 coding sequence is TGTGCCAGCAGCCAAGGAGGTCCAGATAGCAATCAGCCCCAGCATTTT. It yields the protein CASSQGGPDSNQPQHF.

This chain joins TRBV27 and TRBJ2-7; D is ambiguous. The germline V and J ends were trimmed by 6 bases and 2 bases, with 17 bases remaining between them. From germline, CDR1 is MNHEY and CDR2 SMNVEV (reference sequence). The CDR3 spans 15 residues. The CDR3 loop reads CASSPHAGLTYEQYF. The DNA of the CDR3 is TGTGCCAGCAGCCCACATGCCGGGCTCACCTACGAGCAGTACTTC.

The gene calls are TRBV6-5 and TRBJ1-4; D unclear. Trimming pared 6 bases from V and 0 bases from J, leaving 11 bases between. The CDR3 extends over 15 amino acids. Germline lookup yields CDR1 MNHEY and CDR2 SVGAGI. CDR3 protein: CASRPRGATNEKLFF. The DNA of the CDR3 is TGTGCCAGCAGACCCCGCGGTGCAACTAATGAAAAACTGTTTTTT.

This rearrangement joins TRBV6-5 to TRBJ2-1; tentative D call: TRBD2 (6 bases). V was clipped by 8 bases and J by 4 bases, with 15 bases between them. This CDR3 is 14 amino acids long. Germline V lookup: CDR1 MNHEY, CDR2 SVGAGI. CDR3 in amino acids: CASGKEAGYNEQFF. CDR3 DNA: TGTGCCAGCGGGAAAGAAGCGGGTTACAATGAGCAGTTCTTC.

This clone was counted once. The V and J genes are TRBV6-5 and TRBJ2-7, with no clear D. CDR3 length: 14 amino acids. The germline V gene encodes CDR1 MNHEY and CDR2 SVGAGI. Trimming left V 6 bases short and J 0 bases short, with 12 bases between. CDR3 in DNA: TGTGCCAGCAGCCCGCGCGGAGCCTCCTACGAGCAGTACTTC. This gives the protein CASSPRGASYEQYF.

About this clone itself: Other nucleotide sequences from this sample produce the same CDR3. V gene TRBV20-1 combines with J gene TRBJ1-2; D is unresolved. The CDR3 loop spans 11 amino acids. Germline CDR1 reads DFQATT; CDR2 reads SNEGSKA (reference sequence). V was clipped by 3 bases and J by 2 bases, with 4 bases between them. The CDR3 protein is CSARANYGYTF. The DNA of the CDR3 is TGCAGTGCTAGGGCCAACTATGGCTACACCTTC.

The J gene is TRBJ1-1, the V gene TRBV7-8, with 7 nucleotides matching TRBD1. The junction had 3 bases not matched to a gene; V was cut back by 5 bases and J by 0 bases. The CDR3 has 14 amino acids. CDR1 is SGHVS, CDR2 FQNEAQ, per germline. CDR3 amino acids: CASSPGGVNTEAFF. Here the CDR3 DNA reads TGTGCCAGCAGCCCAGGGGGTGTGAACACTGAAGCTTTCTTT.

The rearrangement uses TRBV28 and TRBJ2-7; TRBD1 might be the D (7 bases). Germline V gene lookup returns CDR1 MDHEN and CDR2 SYDVKM. This CDR3 has 15 amino acids. V lost 3 bases to trimming and J lost 2 bases, with 14 bases between them. CDR3 sequence: CASSFRQGGTYEQYF. In DNA form, the CDR3 reads TGTGCCAGCAGTTTCCGGCAGGGGGGAACCTACGAGCAGTACTTC. Full variable domain (rest looked up from reference TRBV28 and TRBJ2-7): DVKVTQSSRYLVKRTGEKVFLECVQDMDHENMFWYRQDPGLGLRLIYFSYDVKMKEKGDIPEGYSVSREKKERFSLILESASTNQTSMYLCASSFRQGGTYEQYFGPGTRLTVT.

The chain links TRBV19 to TRBJ1-2; the D gene is possibly TRBD1 (6 bases). The germline CDR1 and CDR2 sequences are LNHDA and SQIVND (reference sequence). This CDR3 comprises 13 residues. V lost 7 bases to trimming and J lost 8 bases, with 17 bases between them. The CDR3 loop is CASTWQGMGGYTF. CDR3 nucleotide sequence: TGTGCCAGTACGTGGCAGGGGATGGGCGGCTACACCTTC.

The genes are TRBV27 and TRBJ1-1, with a tentative D call TRBD1 (6 bases). V gave up 3 bases and J gave up 0 bases, with 14 bases separating them. This CDR3 has 16 residues. The V gene's germline CDR1 is MNHEY and CDR2 SMNVEV (reference sequence). CDR3 DNA: TGTGCCAGCAGTTTTGGGGGAGGACAGATGAACACTGAAGCTTTCTTT. This codes for CASSFGGGQMNTEAFF.

In the case of this clone: The sample holds other DNA sequences that translate to the same CDR3. V is TRBV27 and J is TRBJ1-1, with no clear D. The CDR3 length is 13 residues. V was clipped by 3 bases and J by 1 base, with 6 bases between them. Germline CDR1 MNHEY, CDR2 SMNVEV (reference sequence). The CDR3 coding sequence is TGTGCCAGCAGTTTCCGGGGGAACACTGAAGCTTTCTTT. Its translation: CASSFRGNTEAFF.

The sample holds one count of this clone. The CDR3 sequence: CARGHTTTYEQYF. As DNA, the CDR3 is TGTGCCAGGGGACATACTACTACCTACGAGCAGTACTTC. The chain joins TRBV6-4 to TRBJ2-7; possible D gene TRBD1, 6 bases. The germline CDR1 and CDR2 sequences are MRHNA and SNTAGT. V was cut by 9 bases and J by 2 bases, with 14 bases left in between. This CDR3 contains 13 residues.

This chain links TRBV4-1 with TRBJ1-3, with D maybe TRBD1 (6 bases). The CDR3 totals 17 residues. The ends were cut back, 1 base at V and 0 bases at J, with 13 bases in the middle. The germline V gene has CDR1 MGHRA and CDR2 YSYEKL. The DNA of the CDR3 is TGCGCCAGCAGCCAAGCGGTGGTGGGACACTCTGGAAACACCATATATTTT. This encodes CASSQAVVGHSGNTIYF.

The chain combines TRBV5-1 with TRBJ1-5; the match to TRBD1 covers 7 bases. Germline CDR1 and CDR2: SGHRS and YFSETQ. The CDR3 has 15 residues. Trimming at V came to 0 bases and at J to 5 bases, leaving 5 bases not matched to a gene. CDR3 nucleotides: TGCGCCAGCAGCTTGGAGGGACAGAAGTATCAGCCCCAGCATTTT. Protein sequence: CASSLEGQKYQPQHF.

This clone was seen a single time. The genes are TRBV27 and TRBJ1-4; 7 nucleotides match TRBD1. Germline trimming cut 3 bases from V and 7 bases from J; bases unmatched to any gene: 20. CDR3 length equals 19 residues. Germline V lookup: CDR1 MNHEY, CDR2 SMNVEV (reference sequence). The CDR3 spells CASSFIPGGNTGRGEKLFF. The CDR3 DNA reads TGTGCCAGCAGTTTTATCCCAGGGGGAAATACAGGGCGGGGTGAAAAACTGTTTTTT.

The V and J genes are TRBV7-8 and TRBJ1-5; 8 nucleotides match TRBD1. The V gene's germline CDR1 is SGHVS and CDR2 FQNEAQ. The CDR3 has 16 amino acids. V lost 5 bases and J lost 5; bases outside the gene matches: 11. CDR3 sequence reads: CASSVGHGQGYQPQHF. CDR3 in DNA: TGTGCCAGCAGCGTAGGCCATGGACAGGGCTATCAGCCCCAGCATTTT. The full variable domain, with the rest looked up from reference TRBV7-8 and TRBJ1-5, is GAGVSQSPRYKVAKRGQDVALRCDPISGHVSLFWYQQALGQGPEFLTYFQNEAQLDKSGLPSDRFFAERPEGSVSTLKIQRTQQEDSAVYLCASSVGHGQGYQPQHFGDGTRLSIL.

This clone showed up just once. The CDR3 here is CASSLGPPGIVYYNEQFF. The CDR3 DNA follows: TGTGCCAGCAGCTTAGGGCCCCCCGGGATAGTCTACTACAATGAGCAGTTCTTC. This chain uses TRBV11-2 with TRBJ2-1; TRBD2 is a possible D gene (5 bases). The CDR3 has 18 amino acids. CDR1 is SGHAT and CDR2 is FQNNGV in the germline V gene. V was pared by 1 base and J by 3 bases, with 19 bases between.

The chain links TRBV4-1 to TRBJ1-1; no firm D call. CDR1 MGHRA and CDR2 YSYEKL come from the germline V gene. Trimming left V 0 bases short and J 6 bases short, with 17 bases between. The CDR3 is made up of 16 amino acids. CDR3 sequence: CASSQDWRARGAEAFF. The CDR3 DNA sequence: TGCGCCAGCAGCCAAGATTGGAGGGCACGGGGAGCTGAAGCTTTCTTT.

The rearrangement uses TRBV25-1 and TRBJ1-6, with D unresolved. The V end lost 3 bases, the J end lost 13 bases, and 7 bases lay between the germline ends. Germline V gene lookup returns CDR1 MGHDK and CDR2 SYGVNS. The CDR3 runs 11 residues. This CDR3 reads CASSDYGPLHF. In DNA, the CDR3 is TGTGCCAGCAGTGATTATGGGCCCCTCCACTTT.

V gene TRBV19 combines with J gene TRBJ1-2; 8 bases are a match to TRBD1. The CDR3 is 13 amino acids. After removal of 7 bases from V and 8 bases from J, the junction contained 9 bases not matched to a gene. Germline CDR1 and CDR2: LNHDA and SQIVND (reference sequence). This CDR3 is CASTPDRGRGYTF. CDR3 nucleotide sequence: TGTGCCAGTACCCCAGACAGGGGAAGAGGCTACACCTTC.

The chain carries TRBV6-4 and TRBJ1-1; D ambiguous. The CDR3 is made up of 12 amino acids. The V and J ends lost 3 bases and 4 bases respectively, with 6 bases between them. Per germline, CDR1 MRHNA and CDR2 SNTAGT. The CDR3 DNA reads TGTGCCAGCAGTGATCACGGCACTGAAGCTTTCTTT. Its protein is CASSDHGTEAFF.

The rearrangement uses TRBV5-5 and TRBJ1-1; D is uncertain. Trimming removed 4 bases at V and 2 bases at J, with 15 bases between. The germline CDR1 and CDR2 sequences are SGHKS and YYEKEE (reference sequence). This CDR3 is 15 amino acids long. The CDR3 protein is CASSRTSGRNTEAFF. CDR3 nucleotides: TGTGCCAGCAGCCGAACGTCCGGCAGAAACACTGAAGCTTTCTTT.

V gene TRBV5-4 combines with J gene TRBJ1-1; D possibly corresponds to TRBD1 (6 bases). Germline V gene sequence: CDR1 SGHNT, CDR2 YYREEE (reference sequence). The CDR3 runs 18 residues. The V end was cut by 0 bases, the J end by 0 bases, with 18 bases between. In nucleotides, the CDR3 is TGTGCCAGCAGCTTGGGGGACCCGACGGGGACATTGAACACTGAAGCTTTCTTT. Translating it yields CASSLGDPTGTLNTEAFF.